This is a list of T cell receptor beta chains from one sample in a study of a mutant IDH1 vaccine in newly diagnosed glioma. Their antigen targets remain unknown. Here immunoSEQ multiplex PCR was the method, and the copy in TCRdb shows in-frame clones only, minus some. The table includes about 21,000 clones, roughly 89% detected once. Sequences were derived from PBMCs, sampled from a glioma patient whose treatment included an IDH1 peptide vaccine. The receptors shown here come from a woman aged 35 to 49 with glioma. CDR3s include the opening cysteine and the closing phenylalanine or tryptophan.

V gene,CDR3 protein
TRBV5-8,CASSWALGGETQYF
TRBV5-6,CASSLGGGSYNEQFF
TRBV13,CASSVSGGRSEQYF
TRBV6-1,CASTQRDLLNYGYTF
TRBV7-2,CASSLVRGDTQYF
TRBV20-1,CSTWGGAEAFF
TRBV30,CAWSPKPFLSNGDTQYF
TRBV5-6,CASGLGSSYEQYF
TRBV2,CASRATSGAYNEQFF
TRBV7-8,CASSLRIPGETQYF
TRBV6-6,CASRWDRGRDGYTF
TRBV29-1,CSVAEANQPQHF
TRBV6-6,CASHPGTENNSPLHF
TRBV10-3,CATQGVTSNQPQHF
TRBV29-1,CSAEGAGDEQYF
TRBV6-5,CASSLSSQTYEQYF
TRBV27,CASSFRAGNYNEQFF
TRBV12-5,CASARTPASYGYTF
TRBV6-6,CASSGGTVNTGELFF
TRBV5-1,CASSPWGVSYEQYF
TRBV6-5,CASSSGTGSYEQYF
TRBV5-1,CASSLSIENTEAFF
TRBV7-2,CASSLAFNTEAFF
TRBV30,CAWKGTGFTYNEQFF
TRBV19,CASSIPTGGAMGTEAFF
TRBV20-1,CSASKGDTQYF
TRBV30,CALGLSSYNEQFF
TRBV11-2,CASSLDMGFTEAFF
TRBV19,CASSIDAAGGSGETQYF
TRBV27,CASSFLNQPQHF
TRBV20-1,CSDRGKAFF
TRBV5-1,CASSLEQGGEKLFF
TRBV4-2,CASSTRTTSNTGELFF
TRBV2,CASSEEGGTEAFF
TRBV2,CASSELWSTEAFF
TRBV7-8,CASSTELAGAGFF
TRBV5-1,CASSSSGGGSLQFF
TRBV6-5,CASGTEHFNNEQFF
TRBV11-2,CASSLQPNPPRETQYF
TRBV7-2,CASSLVGANTGELFF
TRBV6-1,CASRSLGPLEQFF
TRBV19,CASSATVAVYEQYF
TRBV29-1,CSAHRGRGYEQYF
TRBV6-6,CASRPRGSGAFF
TRBV2,CASSEEGTVEWEKLFF
TRBV29-1,CSVESGAVSGYTF
TRBV6-5,CASREVRHLNTEAFF
TRBV7-2,CASSLGLNYGYTF
TRBV2,CASSGQITEAFF
TRBV7-8,CASRSGGGHGELFF
TRBV9,CASSVGTAGNTIYF
TRBV19,CASSTGGLSYNEQFF
TRBV11-2,CASSLPSTEQYF